This is a list of T cell receptor beta chains from one sample in a study of blood T cell repertoires in COVID-19. Assay used: immunoSEQ multiplex PCR; TCRdb lists only in-frame clones, some missing. In the table there are about 280,000 clones, approximately 89% of which are singletons. The sample taken for sequencing was peripheral blood. Receptor source: a middle-aged man with active or convalescent COVID-19. Each CDR3 is given with its conserved first and last residue. The D gene is left open where the match is weak. The size entry is marked missing in some rows and otherwise reads once, few, many or a size class.

V	size	J	D	DNA	CDR3
TRBV10-3	NA	TRBJ2-2	TRBD1	TGTGCCATCACGGACAGGGGCGCCACCGGGGAGCTGTTTTTT	CAITDRGATGELFF
TRBV11-2	NA	TRBJ1-1	TRBD1	TGTGCCAGCAGCAGAACTTCGACAGGGAGAACTGAAGCTTTCTTT	CASSRTSTGRTEAFF
TRBV5-1	NA	TRBJ1-5	NA	TGCGCCAGCAGCCGAGGCGGGAAGGGTCAGCCCCAGCATTTT	CASSRGGKGQPQHF
TRBV14	NA	TRBJ1-5	NA	TGTGCCAGCAGCCAAGATCTTCGGCAGCCCCAGCATTTT	CASSQDLRQPQHF
TRBV28	NA	TRBJ2-5	NA	TGTGCCAGCAGTTTGGGGGGGCCCGTGGAGACCCAGTACTTC	CASSLGGPVETQYF
TRBV28	NA	TRBJ1-4	TRBD1	TGTGCCAGCAGTTTGACTGGACAGGGGGCAATCCTGTTTTTT	CASSLTGQGAILFF
TRBV5-1	NA	TRBJ2-4	TRBD1	TGCGCCAGCAGACCACAGGGGGCCTTGGAAAACATTCAGTACTTC	CASRPQGALENIQYF
TRBV6-4	NA	TRBJ2-2	TRBD1	TGTGCCAGCAGTCAGACAGGGTCGGACACCGGGGAGCTGTTTTTT	CASSQTGSDTGELFF
TRBV27	NA	TRBJ2-3	TRBD2	TGTGCCAGCAGGAGCGGGGGGATGCCAGATACGCAGTATTTT	CASRSGGMPDTQYF
TRBV6-5	once	TRBJ2-2	NA	TGTGCCAGCATTGGGGGCCCGAACACCGGGGAGCTGTTTTTT	CASIGGPNTGELFF
TRBV19	NA	TRBJ2-5	TRBD2	TGTGCCAGTAGTATAAAGCGGGAGTCCGGAGAGACCCAGTACTTC	CASSIKRESGETQYF
TRBV2	NA	TRBJ1-5	TRBD1	TGTGCCAGCAGTTCACAGGGGACTAATCAGCCCCAGCATTTT	CASSSQGTNQPQHF
TRBV2	NA	TRBJ2-1	NA	TGTGCCAGCAGTGAAGCGCTTTCGGCAGGGCGAAATGAGCAGTTCTTC	CASSEALSAGRNEQFF
TRBV7-8	NA	TRBJ2-1	NA	TGTGCCAGCAGCTTTGACAGGAGTGGTGAGCAGTTCTTC	CASSFDRSGEQFF
TRBV14	NA	TRBJ2-7	TRBD2	TGTGCCAGCAGCTCTCCTAGCGGGGGGGCTTACGAGCAGTACTTC	CASSSPSGGAYEQYF
TRBV25-1	few	TRBJ2-1	NA	TGTGCCATCCCCATGTCAGGAGGGGGCTTCAATGAGCAGTTCTTC	CAIPMSGGGFNEQFF
TRBV7-2	NA	TRBJ2-7	TRBD2	TGTGCCAGCAGCTTATGGGCAGGGACAACGGCGGGAGGGAGCCACGAGCAGTACTTC	CASSLWAGTTAGGSHEQYF